The entry that follows covers one T cell receptor beta chain sequence. Authors' methods: Estimates of nucleated cell counts were drawn from the amplification of reference gene primers. Some clones are missing from TCRdb's copy, which holds only in-frame ones; the method was immunoSEQ multiplex PCR. Clone size and the V and J calls come from that table; the DNA yielded D and trimming. The sample includes tens of thousands of clones, around nine tenths of them seen just once. The entry originates in a study of blood T cell repertoires in COVID-19. Study details: From the United States, Italy and Spain came samples of acute and convalescent COVID-19. The cDNA or gDNA used as material had been derived from T cells, B-cell-depleted T cells, or PBMCs.

This CDR3 region has 13 residues. The ends lost 5 bases at V and 7 bases at J; junction bases unmatched: 2. This TCR came from a woman in her sixties with acute or convalescent COVID-19. The chain uses TRBV12-3 or TRBV12-4 and TRBJ1-6; 7 nucleotides align to TRBD1. Source material: peripheral blood. CDR3 amino acids: CASSTGVNSPLHF. The DNA of the CDR3 is TGTGCCAGCAGTACAGGGGTCAATTCACCCCTCCACTTT.